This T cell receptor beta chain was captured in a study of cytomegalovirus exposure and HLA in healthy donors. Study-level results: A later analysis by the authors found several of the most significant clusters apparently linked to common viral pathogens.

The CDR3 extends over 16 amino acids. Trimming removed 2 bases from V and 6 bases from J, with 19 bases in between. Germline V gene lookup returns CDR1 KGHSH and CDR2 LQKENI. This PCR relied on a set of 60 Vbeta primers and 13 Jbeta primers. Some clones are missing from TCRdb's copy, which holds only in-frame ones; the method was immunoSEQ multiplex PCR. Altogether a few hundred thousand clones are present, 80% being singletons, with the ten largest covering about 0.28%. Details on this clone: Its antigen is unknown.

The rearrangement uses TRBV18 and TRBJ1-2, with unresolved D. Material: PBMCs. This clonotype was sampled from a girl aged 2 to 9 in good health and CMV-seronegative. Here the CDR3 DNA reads TGTGCCAGCTCACCAAACAAGATAAAGGGAGGGCATGGCTACACCTTC. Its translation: CASSPNKIKGGHGYTF. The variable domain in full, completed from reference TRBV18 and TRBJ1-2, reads NAGVMQNPRHLVRRRGQEARLRCSPMKGHSHVYWYRQLPEEGLKFMVYLQKENIIDESGMPKERFSAEFPKEGPSILRIQQVVRGDSAAYFCASSPNKIKGGHGYTFGSGTRLTVV.